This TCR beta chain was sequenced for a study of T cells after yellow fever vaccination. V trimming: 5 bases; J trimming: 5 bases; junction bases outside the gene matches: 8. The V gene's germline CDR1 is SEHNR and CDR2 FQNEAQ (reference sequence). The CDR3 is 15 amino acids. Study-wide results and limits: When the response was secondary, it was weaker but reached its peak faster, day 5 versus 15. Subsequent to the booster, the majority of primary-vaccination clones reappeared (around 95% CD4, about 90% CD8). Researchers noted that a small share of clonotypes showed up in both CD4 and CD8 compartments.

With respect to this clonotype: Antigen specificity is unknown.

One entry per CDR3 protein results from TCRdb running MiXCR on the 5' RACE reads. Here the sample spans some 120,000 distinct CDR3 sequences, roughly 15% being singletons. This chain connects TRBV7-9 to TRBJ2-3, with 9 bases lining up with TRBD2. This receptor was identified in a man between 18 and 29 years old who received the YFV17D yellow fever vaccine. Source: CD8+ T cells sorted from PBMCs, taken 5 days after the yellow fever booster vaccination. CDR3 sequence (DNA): TGTGCCAGCAGCCCCCGGGGACTAGCTTTAGATACGCAGTATTTT. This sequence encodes CASSPRGLALDTQYF.